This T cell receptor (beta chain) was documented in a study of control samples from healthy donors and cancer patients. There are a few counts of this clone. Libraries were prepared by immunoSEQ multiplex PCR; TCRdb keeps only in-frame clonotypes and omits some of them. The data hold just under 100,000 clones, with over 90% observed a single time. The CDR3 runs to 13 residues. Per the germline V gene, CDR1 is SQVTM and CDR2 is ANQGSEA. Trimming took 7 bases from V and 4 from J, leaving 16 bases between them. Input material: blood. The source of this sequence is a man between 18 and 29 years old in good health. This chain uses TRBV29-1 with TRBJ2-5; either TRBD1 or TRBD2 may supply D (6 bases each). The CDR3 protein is CSDRGPGGETQYF. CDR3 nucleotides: TGCAGCGACCGGGGGCCCGGTGGAGAGACCCAGTACTTC.